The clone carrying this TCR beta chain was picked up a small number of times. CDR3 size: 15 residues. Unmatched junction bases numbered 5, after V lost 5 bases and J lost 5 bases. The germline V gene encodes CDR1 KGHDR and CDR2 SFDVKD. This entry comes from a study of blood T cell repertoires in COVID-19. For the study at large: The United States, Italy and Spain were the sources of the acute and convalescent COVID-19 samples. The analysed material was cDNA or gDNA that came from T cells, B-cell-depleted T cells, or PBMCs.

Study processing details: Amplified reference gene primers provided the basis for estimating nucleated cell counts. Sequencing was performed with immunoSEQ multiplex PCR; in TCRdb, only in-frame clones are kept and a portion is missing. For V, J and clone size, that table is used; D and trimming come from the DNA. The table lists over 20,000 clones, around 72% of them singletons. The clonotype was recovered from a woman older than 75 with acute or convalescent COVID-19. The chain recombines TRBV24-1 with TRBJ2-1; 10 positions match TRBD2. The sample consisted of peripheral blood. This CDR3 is CATSGRTSGHNEQFF. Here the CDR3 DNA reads TGTGCCACCAGTGGTCGGACTAGCGGCCACAATGAGCAGTTCTTC.